This TCR beta chain was sequenced for a study of blood T cell repertoires in COVID-19 (TCRdb year 2020). Study-wide context: The collaborator samples originated in the United States, Italy and Spain and spanned the acute and convalescent phases of COVID-19. Where available, HLA class I and class II types were taken from metadata supplied by the sample provider and were not determined by assay-based typing. The prospective study material was composed of cDNA or gDNA derived from T cells, B-cell-depleted T cells, or PBMCs. Samples were obtained from the ongoing ImmuneRACE study (first 160 participants) and from about 1,300 subjects provided by 6 global collaborators. Deeply sampled blood TCRbeta repertoires from subjects exposed to, actively infected with, or recovered from COVID-19 were included in the dataset. The repertoires were released in a freely available public database meant as a resource for research on the immune response to SARS-CoV-2. Sample metadata almost always included a de-identified subject ID, COVID-19 status, age in years and sex.

The CDR3 covers 15 residues, taking in both the cysteine and the phenylalanine. CDR3 DNA only is kept here, 45 bases in frame from base 1. The V end gives up 0 bases and the J end 5 bases, leaving 4 bases in the junction not matched to a gene. As encoded in the germline V gene, CDR1 is MRHNA while CDR2 is SNTAGT. In Seattle, one collaborating source enrolled patients while the infection was active and tracked those patients longitudinally over the course of disease. Each collaborating institution followed its own protocols to collect whole blood in K2EDTA tubes. Collaborator samples were shipped for TCRbeta analysis as frozen whole blood, isolated PBMCs, or DNA extracted from either sample type. Broad study findings and their caveats: The quantity of clinical and demographic metadata differed by source and by participant and was supplied without curation.

TCRbeta CDR3 regions were amplified from genomic DNA by means of the immunoSEQ Assay, a bias-controlled multiplex PCR. From the authors' description of their analysis: Nucleated cell counts per sample were estimated from amplification of reference gene primers within the assay. To quantify the absolute abundance of each unique TCRbeta CDR3 rearrangement, sequence reads were collapsed and filtered. For each sample, productive Simpson clonality was calculated as the square root of Simpson's diversity index across productive rearrangements. TCRdb carries this immuneACCESS record with in-frame sequences only. Its versions omit some clonotypes, under half of them owing to an unresolved V gene in the studies checked, with the rest unexplained. That table gives V, J and clone size, and the DNA gave D and trimming. This sample comprises some 220,000 clones, around nine tenths of them detected only once. The ten largest account for 0.83% of the sample.

This clone was recorded once. What antigen it recognizes has not been identified. No per-base quality is available; no much larger clone lies one base away. Recombination connected TRBV6-4 to TRBJ2-3; 8 bases in the junction line up with TRBD2. Material: peripheral blood. This clonotype was sampled from a man between 25 and 39 years old with COVID-19, enrolled during active disease. The CDR3 sequence is CASSDSPGGRDTQYF. The nucleotide sequence is TGTGCCAGCAGTGACTCGCCGGGGGGGCGAGATACGCAGTATTTT.